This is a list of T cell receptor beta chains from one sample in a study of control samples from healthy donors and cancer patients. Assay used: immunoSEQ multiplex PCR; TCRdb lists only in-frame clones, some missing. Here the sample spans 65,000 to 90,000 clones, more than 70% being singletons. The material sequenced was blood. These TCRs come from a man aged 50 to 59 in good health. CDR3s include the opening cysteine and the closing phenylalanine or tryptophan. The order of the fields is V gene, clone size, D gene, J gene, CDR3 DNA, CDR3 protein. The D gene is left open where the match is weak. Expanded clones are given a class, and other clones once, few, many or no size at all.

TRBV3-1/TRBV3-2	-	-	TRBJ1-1	TGTGCCAGCAGCCAAACTAGGGGGTTCACTGAAGCTTTCTTT	CASSQTRGFTEAFF
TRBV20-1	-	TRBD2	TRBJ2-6	TGCAGTGCTAGTTGGCGGGGGAACTCTGGGGCCAACGTCCTGACTTTC	CSASWRGNSGANVLTF
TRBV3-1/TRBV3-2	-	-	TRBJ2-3	TGTGCCAGCAGCCTACAAGGGGGGGCACTCACAGATACGCAGTATTTT	CASSLQGGALTDTQYF
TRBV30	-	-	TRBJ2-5	TGTGCCTGGAGTGAGGGTAGTAAGGAGACCCAGTACTTC	CAWSEGSKETQYF
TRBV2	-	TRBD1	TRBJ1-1	TGTGCCAGCAGCATGACAGGGGGGATGACTGAAGCTTTCTTT	CASSMTGGMTEAFF
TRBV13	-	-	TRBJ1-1	TGTGCCAGCAGCGTGGGGGTGGGGGCTGAAGCTTTCTTT	CASSVGVGAEAFF
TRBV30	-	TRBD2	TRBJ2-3	TGTGCCTGGAGTGTATCCCCGACTAGCGGGCCCTGGGCTAGCACAGATACGCAGTATTTT	CAWSVSPTSGPWASTDTQYF
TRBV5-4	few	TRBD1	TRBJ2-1	TGTGCCAGCAGCTTGGGTGGGACAGGGGGTAACAATGAGCAGTTCTTC	CASSLGGTGGNNEQFF
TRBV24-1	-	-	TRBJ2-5	TGTGCCACCAGTGATGTAGGGGATCTCGAGACCCAGTACTTC	CATSDVGDLETQYF
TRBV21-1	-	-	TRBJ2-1	TGTGCCAGCAGCAAAGGGACTAGCGGGAAAATAGAGGCCTACAATGAGCAGTTCTTC	CASSKGTSGKIEAYNEQFF
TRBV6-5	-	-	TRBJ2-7	TGTGCCAGCAGTAGGACGTCAACGACGGGTGAGCAGTACTTC	CASSRTSTTGEQYF
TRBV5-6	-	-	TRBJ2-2	TGTGCCAGCAGCCTTCTTATTACTGGGGAGCTGTTTTTT	CASSLLITGELFF
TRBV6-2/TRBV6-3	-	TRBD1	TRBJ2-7	TGTGCCAGCAGTTCTCGTGAGGGGGCGCTTTTCGAGCAGTACTTC	CASSSREGALFEQYF
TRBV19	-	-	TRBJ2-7	TGTGCCAGTAGTATTATTAGCGGTTCCTCCTACGAGCAGTACTTC	CASSIISGSSYEQYF
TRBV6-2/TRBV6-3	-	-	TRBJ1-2	TGTGCCAGCAGTTACGACAGCTTCTATGGCTACACCTTC	CASSYDSFYGYTF
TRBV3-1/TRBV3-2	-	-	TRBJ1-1	TGTGCCAGCAGCCAAGAGAGGTTTGAAGCTTTCTTT	CASSQERFEAFF
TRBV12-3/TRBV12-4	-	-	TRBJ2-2	TGTGCCAGCGGGCCTCTCACCGGGGAGCTGTTTTTT	CASGPLTGELFF
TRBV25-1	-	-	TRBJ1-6	TGTGCCAGCAGTGAATCTCCCCGCGCCGCACCCCTCCACTTT	CASSESPRAAPLHF
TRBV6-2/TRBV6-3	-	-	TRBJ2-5	TGTGCCAGCAGTTACCCCAACTACCAAACCCACCAAGAGACCCAGTACTTC	CASSYPNYQTHQETQYF
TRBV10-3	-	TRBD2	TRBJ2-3	TGTGCCATCAGTGACAAAACCGGGACTAGCGGGAGGAGCACAGATACGCAGTATTTT	CAISDKTGTSGRSTDTQYF
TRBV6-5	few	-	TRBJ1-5	TGTGCCAGCGGAATCTACATGGGCAATCAGCCCCAGCATTTT	CASGIYMGNQPQHF
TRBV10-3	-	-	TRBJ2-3	TGTGCCATCGGTATCGGAGGCTACACAGATACGCAGTATTTT	CAIGIGGYTDTQYF
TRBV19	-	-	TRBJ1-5	TGTGCCAGTAGTATTAGAAAGGGGTACCCCCAGCATTTT	CASSIRKGYPQHF
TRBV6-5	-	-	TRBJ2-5	TGTGCCAGCAGTTCCCAACCCCCGGAGACCCAGTACTTC	CASSSQPPETQYF
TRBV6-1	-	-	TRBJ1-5	TGTGCCAGCAGTGATACAGGTAATCAGCCCCAGCATTTT	CASSDTGNQPQHF
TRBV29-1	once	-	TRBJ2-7	TGCAGCGTTGAAGATGTAGACAGTCCCTACGAGCAGTACTTC	CSVEDVDSPYEQYF
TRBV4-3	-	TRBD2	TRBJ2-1	TGCGCCAGCAGCCAAGGGGGACTACGGGGTGAGCAGTTCTTC	CASSQGGLRGEQFF
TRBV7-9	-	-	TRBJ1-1	TGTGCCAGCAGCGAGATAGGGGAGACGGAAGCTTTCTTT	CASSEIGETEAFF
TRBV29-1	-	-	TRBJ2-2	TGCAGCGTTGGGACAGAAACCGGGGAGCTGTTTTTT	CSVGTETGELFF
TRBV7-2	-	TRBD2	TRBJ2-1	TGTGCCAGCAGCTTATGGACTAGGCCCGACAATGAGCAGTTCTTC	CASSLWTRPDNEQFF
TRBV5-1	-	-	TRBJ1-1	TGCGCCAGCAGCTTGGTTGGGCTTAACACTGAAGCTTTCTTT	CASSLVGLNTEAFF
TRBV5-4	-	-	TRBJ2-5	TGTGCCAGCAGCTTACCCCAAAACCAAGAGACCCAGTACTTC	CASSLPQNQETQYF
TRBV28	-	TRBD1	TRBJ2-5	TGTGCCAGCAGCCCGTCAGGGACAGAACAAGAGACCCAGTACTTC	CASSPSGTEQETQYF
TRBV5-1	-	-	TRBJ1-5	TGCGCCAGCAGCCTCATCCCTTTAGGAGGGGATCAGCCCCAGCATTTT	CASSLIPLGGDQPQHF
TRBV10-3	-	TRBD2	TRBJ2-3	TGTGCCATCAGTGTCCCCATAGGGACTAGCGGCACAGATACGCAGTATTTT	CAISVPIGTSGTDTQYF
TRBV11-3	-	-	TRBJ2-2	TGTGCCAGCAGAGGTAGCCTGAACACCGGGGAGCTGTTTTTT	CASRGSLNTGELFF
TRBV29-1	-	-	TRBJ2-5	TGCAGCGTTTGCGGGGCCCCGGGAGAGCCCCAGTACTTC	CSVCGAPGEPQYF
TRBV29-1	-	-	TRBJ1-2	TGCAGCGTTGGGTTGGAGAACTATGGCTACACCTTC	CSVGLENYGYTF
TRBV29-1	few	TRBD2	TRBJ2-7	TGCAGCGTTGCCGGACTAGCGGGCTACGAGCAGTACTTC	CSVAGLAGYEQYF
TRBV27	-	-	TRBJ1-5	TGTGCCAGCAGTTTACGGGGACGTACCAATAGCAATCAGCCCCAGCATTTT	CASSLRGRTNSNQPQHF
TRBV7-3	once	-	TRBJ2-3	TGTGCCAGCAGCCGTACTGCGGATACGCAGTATTTT	CASSRTADTQYF
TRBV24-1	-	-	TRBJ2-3	TGTGCCACCAGTGATAGTAGCCGGGACACAGATACGCAGTATTTT	CATSDSSRDTDTQYF
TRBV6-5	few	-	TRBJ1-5	TGTGCCAGCGTACAGGGTTTCAATCAGCCCCAGCATTTT	CASVQGFNQPQHF
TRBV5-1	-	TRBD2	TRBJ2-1	TGCGCCAGCAGCTTGGCCTCTAGCGGGGTCTACAATGAGCAGTTCTTC	CASSLASSGVYNEQFF
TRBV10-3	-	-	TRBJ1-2	TGTGCCGCCCAGAGGGGGGGGAACTATGGCTACACCTTC	CAAQRGGNYGYTF
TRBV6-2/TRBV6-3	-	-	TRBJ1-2	TGTGCCAGCAGTGCCGCATATGGCTACACCTTC	CASSAAYGYTF
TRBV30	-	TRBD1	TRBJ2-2	TGTGCCTGGAGTGTACCGGGACAGGGCACCGGGGAGCTGTTTTTT	CAWSVPGQGTGELFF
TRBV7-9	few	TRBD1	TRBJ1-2	TGTGCCAGCAGCCGACAGGGGGAGGCCTCTGGCTACACCTTC	CASSRQGEASGYTF
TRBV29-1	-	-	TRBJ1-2	TGCAGCGCCTCCGGGACCGTTTATGGCTACACCTTC	CSASGTVYGYTF
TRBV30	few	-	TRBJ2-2	TGTGCCCACGGGGTTGGGGAGCTGTTTTTT	CAHGVGELFF
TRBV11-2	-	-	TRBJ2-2	TGTGCCAGCAGCCCCAGGTACACCGGGGAGCTGTTTTTT	CASSPRYTGELFF
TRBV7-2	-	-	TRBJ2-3	TGTGCCAGCAGCTTCCAGGCGGATTACACAGATACGCAGTATTTT	CASSFQADYTDTQYF
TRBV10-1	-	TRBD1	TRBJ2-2	TGCGCCAGCAGTGAGTTGACAGGGTTGGAGTCCGGGGAGCTGTTTTTT	CASSELTGLESGELFF
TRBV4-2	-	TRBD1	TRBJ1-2	TGTGCCAGCAGCCCGTCTCCAACCGGGACAGGGTATAGGGGCTACACCTTC	CASSPSPTGTGYRGYTF
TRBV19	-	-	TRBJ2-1	TGTGCCAGTAGTATCTCAGGCTACAATGAGCAGTTCTTC	CASSISGYNEQFF
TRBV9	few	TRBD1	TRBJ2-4	TGTGCCAGCAGCGAGGGACAGGCGGAAACAATTCAGTACTTC	CASSEGQAETIQYF
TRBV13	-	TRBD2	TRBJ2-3	TGTGCCAGCAGCGCCGCCCCCAGCGGGAGTACAGATACGCAGTATTTT	CASSAAPSGSTDTQYF